The rows below give T cell receptor beta chains drawn from one sample of a study of T cell repertoires in cytomegalovirus infection. TCRdb processed the reads anew with MiXCR; each CDR3 protein has one entry. The data contain 250,000 to 300,000 distinct CDR3 sequences, over 8% of them singletons. The material sequenced was PBMCs. These receptors were taken from a human donor in good health (CMV status not recorded). Some clones in this sample may be carry-over from other donors' samples. CDR3s include the opening cysteine and the closing phenylalanine or tryptophan. Each record gives: V gene, clone size, D gene, CDR3 length, J gene, CDR3 protein, CDR3 DNA. The D gene is left open where the match is weak. Size values are once, few and many counts, or a class for expanded clones, and some rows have none.

>TRBV7-2|many|NA|15|TRBJ1-1
CASSLVGGGNTEAFF
TGTGCCAGCAGCTTAGTGGGCGGCGGGAACACTGAAGCTTTCTTT
>TRBV4-1|NA|NA|15|TRBJ2-3
CASSQGAGPTDTQYF
TGCGCCAGCAGCCAAGGGGCGGGACCCACAGATACGCAGTATTTT
>TRBV6-5|NA|TRBD1|15|TRBJ1-1
CASSYGGGRSTEAFF
TGTGCCAGCAGTTACGGAGGGGGCCGGAGCACTGAAGCTTTCTTT
>TRBV7-2|many|NA|14|TRBJ2-2
CASSSSHNTGELFF
TGTGCCAGCAGCTCTAGCCATAACACCGGGGAGCTGTTTTTT
>TRBV12-3/TRBV12-4|few|NA|15|TRBJ2-6
CASSFGRAGANVLTF
TGTGCCAGCAGTTTCGGCAGGGCTGGGGCCAACGTCCTGACTTTC
>TRBV6-2/TRBV6-3|many|NA|14|TRBJ2-2
CASRAGQYTGELFF
TGTGCCAGCAGGGCCGGACAGTACACCGGGGAGCTGTTTTTT
>TRBV7-2|many|TRBD1|16|TRBJ1-3
CASSRGQGVAGNTIYF
TGTGCCAGCAGCCGGGGACAGGGAGTCGCTGGAAACACCATATATTTT
>TRBV28|NA|NA|15|TRBJ1-1
CASSLGHFRGTEAFF
TGTGCCAGCAGTTTGGGTCATTTCCGGGGCACTGAAGCTTTCTTT
>TRBV28|few|NA|16|TRBJ2-7
CASSSNSRGRTYEQYF
TGTGCCAGCAGTTCCAACTCCCGCGGACGGACCTACGAGCAGTACTTC
>TRBV28|NA|NA|11|TRBJ1-1
CASYQNTEAFF
TGTGCCAGCTATCAGAACACTGAAGCTTTCTTT
>TRBV7-2|many|TRBD2|17|TRBJ2-7
CASSLGPSGRVSYEQYF
TGTGCCAGCAGCTTAGGCCCGAGCGGGAGGGTCTCCTACGAGCAGTACTTC
>TRBV28|many|NA|12|TRBJ1-1
CASSLQNIEAFF
TGTGCCAGCAGTTTACAGAATATTGAAGCTTTCTTT
>TRBV29-1|NA|TRBD1|12|TRBJ1-5
CSVSTTGETQHF
TGCAGCGTGTCAACCACAGGGGAAACCCAGCATTTT
>TRBV28|NA|NA|14|TRBJ2-7
CASSFERPTYEQYF
TGTGCCAGCAGTTTCGAGAGGCCTACCTACGAGCAGTACTTC
>TRBV29-1|many|NA|17|TRBJ1-1
CSVERARAGLWYTEAFF
TGCAGCGTTGAACGGGCCAGGGCAGGGCTGTGGTACACTGAAGCTTTCTTT
>TRBV5-1|NA|NA|16|TRBJ1-3
CASSLAVGGSGNTIYF
TGCGCCAGCAGCTTGGCCGTCGGAGGCTCTGGAAACACCATATATTTT
>TRBV7-8|many|TRBD1|16|TRBJ1-4
CASSLGRGGGKEKLFF
TGTGCCAGCAGCTTAGGGCGAGGAGGGGGCAAGGAAAAACTGTTTTTT
>TRBV4-3|many|NA|13|TRBJ2-1
CASSPSGLPKQFF
TGCGCCAGCAGCCCCTCGGGCCTACCAAAGCAGTTCTTC
>TRBV27|many|NA|13|TRBJ2-1
CASTRDRSNEQFF
TGTGCCAGCACCCGAGACAGGAGCAATGAGCAGTTCTTC
>TRBV7-6|many|NA|15|TRBJ1-6
CASSLVSGYNSPLHF
TGTGCCAGCAGCTTAGTTTCAGGGTATAATTCACCCCTCCACTTT
>TRBV5-8|NA|NA|16|TRBJ2-3
CASSLQAGVRTDTQYF
TGTGCCAGCAGCCTACAGGCAGGCGTCCGCACAGATACGCAGTATTTT
>TRBV7-2|NA|NA|15|TRBJ2-3
CASSLQGTNADTQYF
TGTGCCAGCAGCTTACAGGGGACGAATGCGGATACGCAGTATTTT
>TRBV30|NA|NA|12|TRBJ1-1
CAWRPGVSEAFF
TGTGCCTGGAGGCCGGGGGTCTCTGAAGCTTTCTTT
>TRBV4-1|many|TRBD2|17|TRBJ2-2
CASSQHLAGGNTGELFF
TGCGCCAGCAGCCAGCACCTAGCGGGGGGGAACACCGGGGAGCTGTTTTTT
>TRBV7-8|many|TRBD1|17|TRBJ2-1
CASSLGFGTGGVNEQFF
TGTGCCAGCAGCTTAGGTTTCGGGACAGGGGGAGTTAATGAGCAGTTCTTC
>TRBV18|few|NA|13|TRBJ2-5
CASSPPVAETQYF
TGTGCCAGCTCACCACCGGTCGCAGAGACCCAGTACTTC
>TRBV19|NA|TRBD2|15|TRBJ2-1
CASSPFGREGNEQFF
TGTGCCAGTAGTCCCTTTGGAAGGGAGGGCAATGAGCAGTTCTTC
>TRBV7-2|many|NA|14|TRBJ2-5
CASSTRSLGETQYF
TGTGCCAGCAGCACCCGGTCCCTGGGGGAGACCCAGTACTTC
>TRBV12-3/TRBV12-4|few|NA|13|TRBJ2-1
CASSIPPSHEQFF
TGTGCCAGCAGCATCCCTCCGAGCCATGAGCAGTTCTTC
>TRBV20-1|many|TRBD1|13|TRBJ2-1
CSAPTDRGNEQFF
TGCAGTGCTCCTACGGACAGGGGCAATGAGCAGTTCTTC
>TRBV19|many|TRBD2|16|TRBJ2-2
CASSTVAGGFTGELFF
TGTGCCAGTAGTACCGTAGCGGGGGGGTTCACCGGGGAGCTGTTTTTT
>TRBV4-3|many|TRBD1|17|TRBJ1-1
CASSLLPTGTMNTEAFF
TGCGCCAGCAGCCTCCTTCCGACAGGGACTATGAACACTGAAGCTTTCTTT
>TRBV20-1|many|NA|16|TRBJ1-4
CSARHRYDVPNEKLFF
TGCAGTGCTAGACACCGCTATGACGTTCCTAATGAAAAACTGTTTTTT
>TRBV7-2|many|NA|15|TRBJ2-1
CASRRGSGSYNEQFF
TGTGCCAGCAGGAGAGGTAGCGGCTCCTACAATGAGCAGTTCTTC
>TRBV7-2|NA|NA|12|TRBJ2-7
CASSAPSPEQYF
TGTGCCAGCAGCGCCCCGAGTCCCGAGCAGTACTTC
>TRBV7-8|many|TRBD2|15|TRBJ2-5
CASSQFREEGETQYF
TGTGCCAGCAGCCAATTCCGGGAGGAGGGAGAGACCCAGTACTTC
>TRBV14|few|TRBD1|17|TRBJ1-6
CASSQDRGQRYNSPLHF
TGTGCCAGCAGCCAAGATAGGGGACAGCGCTATAATTCACCCCTCCACTTT
>TRBV7-2|many|NA|14|TRBJ1-3
CASSLGVWGNTIYF
TGTGCCAGCAGCTTAGGGGTGTGGGGAAACACCATATATTTT
>TRBV7-2|many|NA|14|TRBJ1-5
CASSPTGLGQPQHF
TGTGCCAGCAGCCCAACAGGGCTCGGTCAGCCCCAGCATTTT
>TRBV28|NA|TRBD1|15|TRBJ1-1
CASSGIRGRRTEAFF
TGTGCCAGCAGTGGAATCAGGGGGCGGCGGACTGAAGCTTTCTTT
>TRBV7-9|many|TRBD2|17|TRBJ2-3
CASSQFGKAGVTDTQYF
TGTGCCAGCAGCCAGTTCGGGAAAGCGGGAGTAACAGATACGCAGTATTTT
>TRBV7-2|many|TRBD1|18|TRBJ1-6
CASSLVQAGGTANSPLHF
TGTGCCAGCAGCTTAGTTCAGGCAGGGGGTACAGCAAATTCACCCCTCCACTTT
>TRBV20-1|few|NA|15|TRBJ1-5
CSARDQGRPKGPQHF
TGCAGTGCTAGAGATCAGGGGCGGCCCAAGGGTCCCCAGCATTTT
>TRBV7-6|many|NA|13|TRBJ1-1
CASSREKGTEAFF
TGTGCCAGCAGCCGGGAGAAGGGCACTGAAGCTTTCTTT
>TRBV20-1|few|NA|15|TRBJ1-5
CSATDAGHSNQPQHF
TGCAGTGCTACCGACGCGGGGCACAGCAATCAGCCCCAGCATTTT
>TRBV12-3/TRBV12-4|few|NA|15|TRBJ1-3
CASSFWGPGGNTIYF
TGTGCCAGCAGTTTCTGGGGGCCAGGTGGAAACACCATATATTTT
>TRBV3-1|NA|NA|16|TRBJ2-3
CASSQDPQTTTDTQYF
TGTGCCAGCAGCCAAGACCCACAGACTACCACAGATACGCAGTATTTT
>TRBV20-1|NA|NA|12|TRBJ2-7
CSASHYNYEQYF
TGCAGTGCTAGTCACTACAACTACGAGCAGTACTTC
>TRBV11-2|many|TRBD1|19|TRBJ1-1
CASSHHRDRGQKENTEAFF
TGTGCCAGCAGCCACCATAGGGACAGGGGGCAGAAAGAGAACACTGAAGCTTTCTTT
>TRBV4-1|NA|NA|16|TRBJ1-1
CASSQDPRQGSTEAFF
TGCGCCAGCAGCCAAGATCCCCGGCAGGGGAGCACTGAAGCTTTCTTT
>TRBV7-2|NA|NA|13|TRBJ2-7
CASSSLGASEQYF
TGTGCCAGCAGCTCCCTGGGTGCCTCCGAGCAGTACTTC
>TRBV12-3/TRBV12-4|NA|NA|14|TRBJ2-2
CASSRVTGPGELFF
TGTGCCAGCAGCCGCGTTACAGGGCCCGGGGAGCTGTTTTTT
>TRBV19|NA|NA|15|TRBJ1-5
CASSIGPGRDQPQHF
TGTGCCAGTAGTATAGGCCCGGGACGGGATCAGCCCCAGCATTTT
>TRBV7-2|many|NA|14|TRBJ1-5
CASSLETSNQPQHF
TGTGCCAGCAGCTTAGAAACGAGCAATCAGCCCCAGCATTTT
>TRBV11-2|many|TRBD2|15|TRBJ2-7
CASSPGTSGRNEQYF
TGTGCCAGCAGCCCCGGGACTAGCGGGAGAAACGAGCAGTACTTC
>TRBV12-3/TRBV12-4|few|TRBD1|15|TRBJ1-1
CASSTLQGGHTEAFF
TGTGCCAGCAGTACGCTACAGGGGGGGCACACTGAAGCTTTCTTT
>TRBV12-3/TRBV12-4|many|NA|13|TRBJ1-4
CASRKGFNEKLFF
TGTGCCAGCAGGAAGGGGTTTAATGAAAAACTGTTTTTT
>TRBV10-3|many|TRBD1|14|TRBJ2-1
CAISMSDRVNEQFF
TGTGCCATCAGCATGAGCGACAGGGTCAATGAGCAGTTCTTC
>TRBV7-8|NA|NA|14|TRBJ2-3
CASSLGLASRAQYF
TGTGCCAGCAGCTTAGGCCTAGCCTCCCGGGCGCAGTATTTT